This T cell receptor beta chain appears in the sequencing data of a study of T-cell memory formation after mild COVID-19. At the level of the study: TCR clusters were largely donor specific.

A single record per CDR3 protein comes from TCRdb applying MiXCR to the 5' RACE reads. The sample records around 250,000 distinct CDR3 sequences, around 16% being singletons. The TCR originated in a man in his late teens or twenties who had mild COVID-19 (a few samples of this study predate the infection). Cell type and time point are not known. Sequenced: PBMCs or a T cell subset sorted from them (not recorded which).

Here the CDR3 reads CASSVTGGNEQFF. Here the CDR3 DNA reads TGCGCCAGCAGCGTGACAGGGGGCAATGAGCAGTTCTTC. The chain couples TRBV5-1 to TRBJ2-1; the match to TRBD1 covers 9 bases. The CDR3 has 13 residues. V shed 4 bases, J shed 6 bases, and the junction held 2 bases outside the gene matches. The germline gives CDR1 SGHRS, CDR2 YFSETQ.